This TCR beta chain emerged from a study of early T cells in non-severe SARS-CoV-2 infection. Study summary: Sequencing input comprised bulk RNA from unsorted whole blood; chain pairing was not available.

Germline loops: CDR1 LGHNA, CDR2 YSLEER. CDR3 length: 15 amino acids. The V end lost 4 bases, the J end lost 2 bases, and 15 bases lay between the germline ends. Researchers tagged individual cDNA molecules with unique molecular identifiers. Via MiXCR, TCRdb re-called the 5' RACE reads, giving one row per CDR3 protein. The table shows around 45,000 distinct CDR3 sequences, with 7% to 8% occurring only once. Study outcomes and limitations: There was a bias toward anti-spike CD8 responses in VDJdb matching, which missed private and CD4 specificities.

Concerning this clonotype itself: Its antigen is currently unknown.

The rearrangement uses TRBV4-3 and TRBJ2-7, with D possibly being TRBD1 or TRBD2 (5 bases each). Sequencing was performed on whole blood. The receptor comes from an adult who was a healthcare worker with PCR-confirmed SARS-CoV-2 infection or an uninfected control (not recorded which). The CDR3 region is CASSLSGTGTYEQYF. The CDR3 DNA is TGCGCCAGCAGCCTGAGTGGGACGGGAACCTACGAGCAGTACTTC.